Following are 26 T cell receptor beta chains from one sample sequenced in a study of shared clonotypes between healthy human individuals. Here immunoSEQ multiplex PCR was the method, and the copy in TCRdb shows in-frame clones only, minus some. The sample yields 2,500,000 or so clones, 85% to 95% seen once. Sequencing was carried out using naive CD4+ T cells sorted from blood. Subset given: CD45RA+ positively selected. These receptors all come from a man aged 18 to 30 in good health.

The J gene is TRBJ1-6, the V gene TRBV5-4, with TRBD1 matching 7 bases. Looked up from germline, CDR1 is SGHNT and CDR2 is YYREEE (reference sequence). The junction had 0 bases not matched to a gene; V was cut back by 3 bases and J by 0 bases. This CDR3 comprises 15 residues. The CDR3 loop reads CASSSGGSYNSPLHF. The CDR3 DNA reads TGTGCCAGCAGCTCAGGGGGCTCCTATAATTCACCCCTCCACTTT.

V usage is TRBV7-9 and J usage is TRBJ2-5; 7 bases are a match to TRBD2. J gave up 5 bases and V 6 bases, and 6 bases lay outside the gene matches. The CDR3 length is 13 residues. CDR1 is SEHNR, CDR2 FQNEAQ, per germline (reference sequence). The CDR3 region has the DNA TGTGCCAGCAGTTCTAGCGGTCAGGAGACCCAGTACTTC. It is translated as CASSSSGQETQYF.

This clone appeared once. The V and J genes are TRBV30 and TRBJ1-6, with D unclear. CDR3 length: 14 residues. The ends were cut back, 1 base at V and 4 bases at J, with 8 bases in the middle. Germline CDR1 is GTSNPN and CDR2 is SVGIG (reference sequence). CDR3 DNA: TGTGCCTGGAGTGGGCAGATGTATAATTCACCCCTCCACTTT. It is translated as CAWSGQMYNSPLHF.

Of note for this clone: Other DNA sequences of this sample code for an identical CDR3. This chain uses TRBV10-3 with TRBJ2-1; 11 positions agree with TRBD2. CDR3 length: 16 amino acids. The ends lost 0 bases at V and 3 bases at J; junction bases unmatched: 1. The germline V gene encodes CDR1 ENHRY and CDR2 SYGVKD. The CDR3 reads CAISESGLAGYNEQFF. Here the CDR3 DNA reads TGTGCCATCAGTGAGTCAGGACTAGCGGGCTACAATGAGCAGTTCTTC.

The chain is built from TRBV5-6 and TRBJ2-5; D possibly corresponds to TRBD1 (6 bases). CDR1 SGHDT and CDR2 YYEEEE come from the germline V gene. The CDR3 loop spans 14 amino acids. V was pared by 0 bases and J by 6 bases, with 12 bases between. CDR3 DNA sequence: TGTGCCAGCAGCTTGGAACAGGGCAGGAAGACCCAGTACTTC. As protein: CASSLEQGRKTQYF.

This clone was observed a single time. The chain has TRBV4-1 and TRBJ1-2; no firm D call. CDR3 length: 12 amino acids. Germline values: CDR1 MGHRA, CDR2 YSYEKL. V was shortened by 4 bases and J by 8 bases, with 11 bases between the two germline ends. This CDR3 is CASSRRTDGYTF. CDR3 nucleotides: TGCGCCAGCAGCCGGAGGACCGACGGCTACACCTTC.

This chain links TRBV30 with TRBJ2-3; D unresolved. The ends were cut back, 3 bases at V and 1 base at J, with 8 bases in the middle. CDR1 and CDR2 (germline): GTSNPN, SVGIG (reference sequence). The CDR3 covers 13 residues. In DNA form, the CDR3 reads TGTGCCTGGAGGGGTTTTGGCACAGATACGCAGTATTTT. Amino acids: CAWRGFGTDTQYF.

This clone was seen a single time. The chain combines TRBV7-2 with TRBJ2-3; no clear D. Trimming shortened V by 5 bases and J by 5 bases, and 11 bases separated the two germline ends. Germline CDR1 SGHTA, CDR2 FQGNSA. The CDR3 length is 13 residues. The CDR3 region has the DNA TGTGCCAGCAGCCGCCGCAGTCTAGATACGCAGTATTTT. Encoded protein: CASSRRSLDTQYF.

V is TRBV18 and J is TRBJ2-7, with 7 bases lining up with TRBD2. Germline assignment: CDR1 KGHSH and CDR2 LQKENI. The CDR3 loop spans 14 amino acids. The junction had 5 bases not matched to a gene; V was cut back by 3 bases and J by 3 bases. This CDR3 reads CASSPQTSSYEQYF. The CDR3 coding sequence is TGTGCCAGCTCACCTCAGACTAGCAGCTACGAGCAGTACTTC. Full variable domain (rest looked up from reference TRBV18 and TRBJ2-7): NAGVMQNPRHLVRRRGQEARLRCSPMKGHSHVYWYRQLPEEGLKFMVYLQKENIIDESGMPKERFSAEFPKEGPSILRIQQVVRGDSAAYFCASSPQTSSYEQYFGPGTRLTVT.

Details on this clone: The same CDR3 arises from other DNA sequences in this sample as well. The chain joins TRBV9 to TRBJ2-3; either TRBD1 or TRBD2 may fit D (5 bases each). This CDR3 comprises 15 residues. The germline CDR1 and CDR2 sequences are SGDLS and YYNGEE. The ends were cut back, 0 bases at V and 0 bases at J, with 8 bases in the middle. Written as DNA, the CDR3 is TGTGCCAGCAGCGTAGGAGGGGCCAGCACAGATACGCAGTATTTT. Translation: CASSVGGASTDTQYF.

Only a few counts were recorded for this clone. The rearrangement links TRBV2 to TRBJ1-6; 7 bases are shared with TRBD1. The germline V gene has CDR1 SNHLY and CDR2 FYNNEI. The CDR3 covers 14 residues. V lost 6 bases to trimming and J lost 6 bases; unmatched junction nucleotides: 5. This chain's CDR3 is CASSLDRINSPLHF. CDR3 DNA sequence: TGTGCCAGCAGCCTGGACAGGATTAATTCACCCCTCCACTTT.

The chain recombines TRBV9 with TRBJ2-2; a possible D gene is TRBD2 (6 bases). The germline CDR1 and CDR2 sequences are SGDLS and YYNGEE. V was shortened by 2 bases and J by 1 base, with 12 bases between the two germline ends. The CDR3 loop spans 16 amino acids. The CDR3 DNA reads as TGTGCCAGCAGCGTTGGGTTGCGGGAGAACACCGGGGAGCTGTTTTTT. This gives the protein CASSVGLRENTGELFF.

A note on this clone: Other DNA sequences in the sample encode the same CDR3. The chain employs TRBV9 and TRBJ2-5; TRBD1 agrees at 8 bases. Looked up from germline, CDR1 is SGDLS and CDR2 is YYNGEE. Losses at the gene ends were 0 bases for V and 2 bases for J; bases not matched to a gene: 6. The CDR3 sequence is 16 residues long. CDR3 protein: CASSVALGTGQETQYF. For the CDR3, the DNA is TGTGCCAGCAGCGTAGCCCTTGGGACAGGACAAGAGACCCAGTACTTC.

V usage is TRBV14 and J usage is TRBJ1-2; D call uncertain. Per the germline V gene, CDR1 is SGHDN and CDR2 is FVKESK. CDR3 length: 15 residues. Trimming stripped 0 bases from V and 4 bases from J, with 12 bases between. For the CDR3, the DNA is TGTGCCAGCAGCCAAGACCTATCCCCCTTCTATGGCTACACCTTC. Protein: CASSQDLSPFYGYTF.

The V gene is TRBV11-2, the J gene TRBJ2-7, with D uncertain. V lost 4 bases and J 4 bases, leaving 8 bases between the germline ends. The CDR3 runs 12 residues. The germline V gene encodes CDR1 SGHAT and CDR2 FQNNGV. The CDR3 DNA follows: TGTGCCAGCAGCTCCCAAATTTACGAGCAGTACTTC. Its protein product is CASSSQIYEQYF.

This clone showed up just once. J is TRBJ2-3 and V is TRBV6-1; D not resolved. Germline CDR1 MNHNS, CDR2 SASEGT. Trimming pared 6 bases from V and 4 bases from J, leaving 8 bases between. CDR3 length equals 12 residues. CDR3 bases: TGTGCCAGCAGGGCTAGTGCAGATACGCAGTATTTT. It is translated as CASRASADTQYF.

The chain links TRBV28 to TRBJ2-4; 7 bases align to TRBD1. The CDR3 is made up of 15 amino acids. Per the germline V gene, CDR1 is MDHEN and CDR2 is SYDVKM. V trimming: 3 bases; J trimming: 4 bases; junction bases outside the gene matches: 6. CDR3 DNA sequence: TGTGCCAGCAGTTTGGGTTCGGGACAGAAAAACATTCAGTACTTC. Translated, it gives CASSLGSGQKNIQYF.

This chain links TRBV6-5 with TRBJ2-3; D might be TRBD1 or TRBD2, each matching 5 bases. Germline V gene data show CDR1 as MNHEY and CDR2 as SVGAGI. Trimming removed 5 bases at V and 6 bases at J, with 18 bases between. The CDR3 is made up of 15 amino acids. CDR3 amino acids: CASSPWTGAADTQYF. The CDR3 bases are TGTGCCAGCAGTCCCTGGACTGGGGCGGCGGATACGCAGTATTTT.

V is TRBV4-2 and J is TRBJ2-5; TRBD2 agrees at 10 bases. After removal of 0 bases from V and 2 bases from J, the junction contained 6 bases not matched to a gene. Per the germline V gene, CDR1 is LGHNA and CDR2 is YNFKEQ. The CDR3 is made up of 17 amino acids. The DNA for the CDR3 is TGTGCCAGCAGCCAAGATCGGACTAGCGGTGCTCAAGAGACCCAGTACTTC. This translates into CASSQDRTSGAQETQYF.

The CDR3 loop is CASSFGWTETQYF. Here the CDR3 DNA reads TGTGCCAGCAGTTTTGGGTGGACAGAGACCCAGTACTTC. V usage is TRBV27 and J usage is TRBJ2-5, with D hard to call. This CDR3 has 13 residues. The germline V gene has CDR1 MNHEY and CDR2 SMNVEV (reference sequence). V lost 3 bases, J lost 4 bases, and 9 bases lay in between.

V gene TRBV29-1 combines with J gene TRBJ1-1, with TRBD1 identical over 10 bases. The V gene end was trimmed by 3 bases and the J gene end by 8 bases; junction bases not matched to a gene: 3. Germline V gene lookup returns CDR1 SQVTM and CDR2 ANQGSEA. The CDR3 runs 12 residues. CDR3 sequence (DNA): TGCAGCGTTGAGACAGGGGGCGGGGAAGCTTTCTTT. Translating gives CSVETGGGEAFF.

The rearrangement links TRBV7-6 to TRBJ2-2; 7 nucleotides agree with TRBD2. In germline, CDR1 is SGHVS, CDR2 FNYEAQ. The length of the CDR3 is 13 residues. The CDR3: CGLGEGNTGELFF. CDR3 coding DNA: TGTGGCCTGGGGGAGGGGAACACCGGGGAGCTGTTTTTT.

Remarks on this clone: Other nucleotide sequences from this sample produce the same CDR3. The genes are TRBV6-1 and TRBJ2-3, with D possibly being TRBD1 (6 bases). This CDR3 is 14 amino acids long. Germline V CDR1 and CDR2: MNHNS, SASEGT. V was clipped by 6 bases and J by 2 bases, with 12 bases between them. CDR3 loop: CASRTDRATDTQYF. The CDR3 DNA reads as TGTGCCAGCAGAACGGACAGAGCCACAGATACGCAGTATTTT.

A remark on this clone: Other DNA sequences in the sample encode the same CDR3. The rearrangement links TRBV18 to TRBJ2-7; the D is unclear. V was clipped by 0 bases and J by 0 bases, with 6 bases between them. The CDR3 is 14 amino acids. Germline CDR1 KGHSH, CDR2 LQKENI. This CDR3 reads CASSPPGSSYEQYF. Here the CDR3 DNA reads TGTGCCAGCTCACCACCGGGGTCCTCCTACGAGCAGTACTTC.

The chain couples TRBV28 to TRBJ2-7; maybe TRBD1 (6 bases). V was trimmed by 4 bases and J by 4 bases, leaving 17 bases between them. The CDR3 has 15 amino acids. The germline V gene has CDR1 MDHEN and CDR2 SYDVKM. The CDR3 spells CASSSIGTGSYEQYF. The CDR3 DNA is TGTGCCAGCAGTTCTATAGGAACAGGGTCATACGAGCAGTACTTC.

The chain has TRBV18 and TRBJ1-5, with TRBD1 matching 11 bases. This CDR3 spans 19 amino acids. CDR1 KGHSH and CDR2 LQKENI come from the germline V gene. V shed 2 bases, J shed 1 base, and the junction held 10 bases outside the gene matches. In DNA, the CDR3 is TGTGCCAGCTCACCAACTGTGGGACAGGGGGACCTCAGCAATCAGCCCCAGCATTTT. It translates to CASSPTVGQGDLSNQPQHF.